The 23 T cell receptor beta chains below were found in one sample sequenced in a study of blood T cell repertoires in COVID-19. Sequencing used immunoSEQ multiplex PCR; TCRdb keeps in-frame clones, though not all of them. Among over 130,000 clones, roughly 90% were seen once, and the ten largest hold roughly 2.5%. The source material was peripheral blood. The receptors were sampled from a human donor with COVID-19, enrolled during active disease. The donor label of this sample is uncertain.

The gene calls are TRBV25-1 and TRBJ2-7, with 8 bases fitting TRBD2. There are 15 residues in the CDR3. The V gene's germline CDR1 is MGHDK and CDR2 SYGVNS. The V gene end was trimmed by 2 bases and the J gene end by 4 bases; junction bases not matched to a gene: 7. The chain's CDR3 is CASSEEVAGTYEQYF. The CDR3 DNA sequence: TGTGCCAGCAGTGAAGAGGTAGCGGGGACGTACGAGCAGTACTTC.

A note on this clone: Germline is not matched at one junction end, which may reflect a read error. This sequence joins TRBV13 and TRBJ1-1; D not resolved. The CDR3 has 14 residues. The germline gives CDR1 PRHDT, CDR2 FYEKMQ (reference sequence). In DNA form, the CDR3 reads TGTGCCAGCAGCCTAGGGTCTATTAACACTGAAGCTTTCTTT. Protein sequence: CASSLGSINTEAFF.

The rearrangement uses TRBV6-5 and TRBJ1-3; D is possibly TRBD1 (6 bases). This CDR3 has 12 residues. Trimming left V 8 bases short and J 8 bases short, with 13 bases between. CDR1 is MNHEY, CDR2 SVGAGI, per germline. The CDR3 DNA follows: TGTGCCAGCGCCTTACAGGGAGACACCATATATTTT. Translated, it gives CASALQGDTIYF.

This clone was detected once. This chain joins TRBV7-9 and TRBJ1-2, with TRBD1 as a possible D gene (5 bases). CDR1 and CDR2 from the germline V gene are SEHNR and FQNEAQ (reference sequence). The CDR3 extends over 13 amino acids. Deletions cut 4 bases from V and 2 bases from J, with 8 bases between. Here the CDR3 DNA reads TGTGCCAGCAGCTCGACAGTAAACTATGGCTACACCTTC. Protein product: CASSSTVNYGYTF.

The CDR3 reads CASSPVSPNTEAFF. The CDR3 bases are TGTGCCAGCAGCCCAGTCTCCCCGAACACTGAAGCTTTCTTT. The chain has TRBV4-2 and TRBJ1-1; D gene ambiguous. The germline V and J ends were trimmed by 4 bases and 1 base, with 10 bases remaining between them. Germline assignment: CDR1 LGHNA and CDR2 YNFKEQ. CDR3 length: 14 residues.

The CDR3 DNA reads as TGTGCCAGCAGTTACCGGCTAGCCATCACGTACAATGAGCAGTTCTTC. Its protein is CASSYRLAITYNEQFF. This chain connects TRBV6-2 or TRBV6-3 to TRBJ2-1; tentatively, D is TRBD2 (5 bases). CDR1 is MNHEY, CDR2 SVGEGT, per germline. The CDR3 is made up of 16 amino acids. With 2 bases removed from V and 4 bases from J, the gap between germline ends came to 15 bases.

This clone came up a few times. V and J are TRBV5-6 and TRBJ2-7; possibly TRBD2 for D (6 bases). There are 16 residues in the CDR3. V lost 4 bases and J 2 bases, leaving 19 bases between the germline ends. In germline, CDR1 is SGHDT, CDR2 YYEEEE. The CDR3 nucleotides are TGTGCCAGCAGCCGGCTAGCGCAGTTAGCGACCTACGAGCAGTACTTC. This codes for CASSRLAQLATYEQYF. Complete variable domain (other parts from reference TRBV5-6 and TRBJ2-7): DAGVTQSPTHLIKTRGQQVTLRCSPKSGHDTVSWYQQALGQGPQFIFQYYEEEERQRGNFPDRFSGHQFPNYSSELNVNALLLGDSALYLCASSRLAQLATYEQYFGPGTRLTVT.

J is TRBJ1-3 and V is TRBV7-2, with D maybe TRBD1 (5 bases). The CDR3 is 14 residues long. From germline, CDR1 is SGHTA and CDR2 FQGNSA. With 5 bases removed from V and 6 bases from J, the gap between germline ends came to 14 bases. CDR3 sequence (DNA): TGTGCCAGCAGCCTCCAGGGAGGTGCAAACACCATATATTTT. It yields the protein CASSLQGGANTIYF. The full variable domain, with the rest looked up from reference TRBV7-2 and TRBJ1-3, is GAGVSQSPSNKVTEKGKDVELRCDPISGHTALYWYRQSLGQGLEFLIYFQGNSAPDKSGLPSDRFSAERTGGSVSTLTIQRTQQEDSAVYLCASSLQGGANTIYFGEGSWLTVV.

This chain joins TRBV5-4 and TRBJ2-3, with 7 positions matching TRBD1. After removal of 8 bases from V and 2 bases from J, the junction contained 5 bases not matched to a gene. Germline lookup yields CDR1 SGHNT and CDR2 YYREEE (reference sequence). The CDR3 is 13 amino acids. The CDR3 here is CASRGGDTDTQYF. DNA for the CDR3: TGTGCCAGTCGAGGGGGCGACACAGATACGCAGTATTTT.

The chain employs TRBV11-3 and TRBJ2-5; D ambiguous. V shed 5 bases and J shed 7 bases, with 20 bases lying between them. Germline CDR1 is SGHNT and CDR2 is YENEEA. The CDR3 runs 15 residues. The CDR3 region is CASSPTGGFGGTQYF. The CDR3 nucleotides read TGTGCCAGCAGCCCCACGGGTGGGTTCGGCGGGACCCAGTACTTC.

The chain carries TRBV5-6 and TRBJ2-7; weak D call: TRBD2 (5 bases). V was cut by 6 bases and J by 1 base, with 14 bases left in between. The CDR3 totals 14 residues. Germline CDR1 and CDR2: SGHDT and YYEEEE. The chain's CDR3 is CASTRRTASYEQYF. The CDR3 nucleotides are TGTGCCAGCACCCGCAGGACTGCTTCCTACGAGCAGTACTTC.

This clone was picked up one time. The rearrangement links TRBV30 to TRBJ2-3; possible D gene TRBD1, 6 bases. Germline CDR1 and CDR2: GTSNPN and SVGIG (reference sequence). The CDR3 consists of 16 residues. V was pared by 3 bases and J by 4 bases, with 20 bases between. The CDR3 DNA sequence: TGTGCCTGGAGCGGTGATCGGGCCCCAGGGGCAGATACGCAGTATTTT. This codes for CAWSGDRAPGADTQYF.

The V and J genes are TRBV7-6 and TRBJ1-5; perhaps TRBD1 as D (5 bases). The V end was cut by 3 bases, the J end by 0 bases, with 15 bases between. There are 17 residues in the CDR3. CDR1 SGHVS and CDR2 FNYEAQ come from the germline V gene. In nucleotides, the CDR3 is TGTGCCAGCAGCTTTGGCCCGTTAGGGGATAGCAATCAGCCCCAGCATTTT. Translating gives CASSFGPLGDSNQPQHF.

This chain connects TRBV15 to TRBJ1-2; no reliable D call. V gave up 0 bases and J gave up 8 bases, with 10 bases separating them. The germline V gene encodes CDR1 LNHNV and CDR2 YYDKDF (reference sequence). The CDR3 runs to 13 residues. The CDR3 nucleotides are TGTGCCACCAGCAGAGATACTGAAAGCGGCTACACCTTC. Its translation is CATSRDTESGYTF.

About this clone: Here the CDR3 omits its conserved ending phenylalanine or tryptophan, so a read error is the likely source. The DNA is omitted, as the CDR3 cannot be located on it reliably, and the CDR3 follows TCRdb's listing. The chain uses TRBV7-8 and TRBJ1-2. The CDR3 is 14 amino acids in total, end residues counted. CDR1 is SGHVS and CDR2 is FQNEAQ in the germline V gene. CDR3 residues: CASSLGGGSTPSFL.

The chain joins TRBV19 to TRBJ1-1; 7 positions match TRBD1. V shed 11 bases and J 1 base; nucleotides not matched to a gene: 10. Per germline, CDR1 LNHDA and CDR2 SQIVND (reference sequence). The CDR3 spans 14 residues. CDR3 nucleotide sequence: TGTGCCGTTGGGCGGGGACAGTCGAACACTGAAGCTTTCTTT. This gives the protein CAVGRGQSNTEAFF.

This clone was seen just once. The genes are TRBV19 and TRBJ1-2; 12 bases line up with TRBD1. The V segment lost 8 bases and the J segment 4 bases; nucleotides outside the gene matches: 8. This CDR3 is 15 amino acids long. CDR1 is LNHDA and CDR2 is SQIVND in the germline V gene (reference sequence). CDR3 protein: CASGRDRGRVYGYTF. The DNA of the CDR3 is TGTGCCAGTGGGCGGGACAGGGGGCGAGTCTATGGCTACACCTTC.

The CDR3 region has the DNA TGTGCCAGCAGCTTGGGGGCCCGGACAGGGGTGAATGAGCAGTTCTTC. Its protein is CASSLGARTGVNEQFF. The chain is built from TRBV5-4 and TRBJ2-1; 9 nucleotides line up with TRBD1. In germline, CDR1 is SGHNT, CDR2 YYREEE (reference sequence). The CDR3 loop spans 16 amino acids. Unmatched junction bases numbered 8, after V lost 0 bases and J lost 7 bases.

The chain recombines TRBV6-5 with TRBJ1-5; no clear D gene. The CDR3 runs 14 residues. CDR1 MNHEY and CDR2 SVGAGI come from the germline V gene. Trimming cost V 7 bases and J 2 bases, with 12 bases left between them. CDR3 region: CASTDGIGNQPQHF. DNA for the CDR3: TGTGCCAGCACGGACGGGATCGGCAATCAGCCCCAGCATTTT.

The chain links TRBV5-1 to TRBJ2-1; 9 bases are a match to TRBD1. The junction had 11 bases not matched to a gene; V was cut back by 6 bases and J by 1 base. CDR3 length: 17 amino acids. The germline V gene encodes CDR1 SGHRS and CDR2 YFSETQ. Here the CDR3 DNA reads TGCGCCAGCACCTCTATCCCCGGGACAGGGTCCTACAATGAGCAGTTCTTC. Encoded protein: CASTSIPGTGSYNEQFF.

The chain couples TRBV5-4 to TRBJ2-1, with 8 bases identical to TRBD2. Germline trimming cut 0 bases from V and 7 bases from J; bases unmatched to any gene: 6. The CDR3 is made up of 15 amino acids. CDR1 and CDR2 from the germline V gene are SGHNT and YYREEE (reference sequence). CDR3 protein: CASSLDSGGGNEQFF. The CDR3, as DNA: TGTGCCAGCAGCTTGGACAGCGGGGGTGGGAATGAGCAGTTCTTC.

The CDR3 DNA is TGTGCCAGCAGTTTATACACCTATGGCTACACCTTC. As protein: CASSLYTYGYTF. The chain employs TRBV28 and TRBJ1-2, with D unresolved. The ends were cut back, 1 base at V and 4 bases at J, with 4 bases in the middle. Germline lookup yields CDR1 MDHEN and CDR2 SYDVKM. CDR3 length: 12 amino acids.

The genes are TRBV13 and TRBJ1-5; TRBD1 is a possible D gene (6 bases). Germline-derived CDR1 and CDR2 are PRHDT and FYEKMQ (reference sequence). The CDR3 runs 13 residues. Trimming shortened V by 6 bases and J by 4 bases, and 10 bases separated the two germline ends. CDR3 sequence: CASSPGQNQPQHF. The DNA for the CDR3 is TGTGCCAGCAGTCCCGGACAGAATCAGCCCCAGCATTTT.